This T cell receptor (beta chain) was captured in a study of blood T cell repertoires in COVID-19. Germline V gene lookup returns CDR1 DFQATT and CDR2 SNEGSKA (reference sequence). V lost 4 bases and J lost 3, with 4 bases in between. The CDR3 is 11 amino acids. The count of this clone is one. In the authors' methods: Estimation of nucleated cell counts was performed using reference gene primer amplification. Method: immunoSEQ multiplex PCR; TCRdb's copy keeps in-frame clones and lacks some. V and J calls and clone size follow that table, whereas D and trimming were derived from the DNA. The sample carries 54,000 or so clones, over 75% recorded once.

The sample taken for sequencing was peripheral blood. This chain links TRBV20-1 with TRBJ1-3; unclear D gene. The source is a woman older than 75 with acute or convalescent COVID-19. In nucleotides, the CDR3 is TGCAGTGCTATATTTGGAAACACCATATATTTT. Its protein product is CSAIFGNTIYF.